The next 19 T cell receptor beta chains were all read from a single sample in a study of blood T cell repertoires in COVID-19. Profiling relied on immunoSEQ multiplex PCR, and the TCRdb table lists in-frame clones only, not all of them. The table shows about 83,000 clones, with about 88% occurring only once. The sequencing input was peripheral blood. These receptors were obtained from a man older than 75 with active or convalescent COVID-19.

This sequence joins TRBV20-1 and TRBJ1-5; TRBD1 might be the D (6 bases). V was cut by 3 bases and J by 2 bases, with 17 bases left in between. This CDR3 is 16 amino acids long. The germline V gene has CDR1 DFQATT and CDR2 SNEGSKA (reference sequence). The CDR3 here is CSASGWDHRGNQPQHF. The DNA of the CDR3 is TGCAGTGCTAGTGGGTGGGACCACAGGGGCAATCAGCCCCAGCATTTT.

V and J are TRBV11-2 and TRBJ2-5; 10 nucleotides match TRBD2. The CDR3 loop spans 16 amino acids. After removal of 5 bases from V and 1 base from J, the junction contained 7 bases not matched to a gene. The V gene's germline CDR1 is SGHAT and CDR2 FQNNGV. The DNA for the CDR3 is TGTGCCAGCAGCCCCAAGCGGGAGGGCCCCCAAGAGACCCAGTACTTC. It specifies CASSPKREGPQETQYF.

This chain uses TRBV11-3 with TRBJ1-1; D gene unclear. The germline gives CDR1 SGHNT, CDR2 YENEEA. Trimming removed 1 base at V and 2 bases at J, with 5 bases between. The CDR3 has 13 amino acids. Here the CDR3 reads CASSLARNTEAFF. The CDR3 DNA sequence: TGTGCCAGCAGCTTAGCCAGAAACACTGAAGCTTTCTTT.

This chain links TRBV4-1 with TRBJ1-2; tentatively, D is TRBD1 (6 bases). Germline V CDR1 and CDR2: MGHRA, YSYEKL. V gave up 0 bases and J gave up 3 bases, with 14 bases separating them. The CDR3 loop spans 16 amino acids. CDR3 bases: TGCGCCAGCAGCCAAGATGGGACAATCTTCGACTATGGCTACACCTTC. Protein: CASSQDGTIFDYGYTF.

The chain carries TRBV7-6 and TRBJ1-5; 7 nucleotides match TRBD1. This CDR3 has 16 amino acids. Germline CDR1 and CDR2: SGHVS and FNYEAQ. V shed 5 bases, J shed 3 bases, and the junction held 10 bases outside the gene matches. CDR3 DNA: TGTGCCAGCAGCCCATTAACAGGACAGGCCAATCAGCCCCAGCATTTT. This codes for CASSPLTGQANQPQHF.

The rearrangement uses TRBV7-9 and TRBJ2-5, with TRBD1 matching over 9 bases. Trimming at V came to 3 bases and at J to 5 bases, leaving 7 bases not matched to a gene. The CDR3 has 15 amino acids. The germline gives CDR1 SEHNR, CDR2 FQNEAQ (reference sequence). The CDR3 DNA is TGTGCCAGCAGCTTCCGGACAGGGGAAGGGGAGACCCAGTACTTC. Translating gives CASSFRTGEGETQYF.

The chain carries TRBV6-5 and TRBJ1-2, with 10 bases aligning to TRBD1. V lost 5 bases, J lost 5 bases, and 8 bases stayed unmatched. The V gene's germline CDR1 is MNHEY and CDR2 SVGAGI. The CDR3 runs 15 residues. The CDR3 bases are TGTGCCAGCAGTCTAGGGGACAGGGGAAGGTATGGCTACACCTTC. Its translation is CASSLGDRGRYGYTF.

The chain is built from TRBV19 and TRBJ1-5, with D maybe TRBD1 (5 bases). CDR1 is LNHDA, CDR2 SQIVND, per germline (reference sequence). The V end lost 5 bases, the J end lost 6 bases, and 11 bases lay between the germline ends. CDR3 length equals 13 residues. CDR3 residues: CASSFGQGQPQHF. The CDR3 DNA follows: TGTGCCAGTAGTTTTGGACAAGGTCAGCCCCAGCATTTT.

This clone was observed a handful of times. V and J are TRBV5-1 and TRBJ2-3, with 9 bases that match TRBD2. This CDR3 contains 15 residues. V dropped 4 bases and J dropped 4; count of bases not matched to a gene: 7. Per germline, CDR1 SGHRS and CDR2 YFSETQ. CDR3 in DNA: TGCGCCAGCAGCCCCGCCGTAGCGGGGGCAGATACGCAGTATTTT. It is translated as CASSPAVAGADTQYF.

This sequence joins TRBV29-1 and TRBJ1-2; 10 bases match TRBD1. Looked up from germline, CDR1 is SQVTM and CDR2 is ANQGSEA. This CDR3 is built from 15 residues. The V gene end was trimmed by 5 bases and the J gene end by 3 bases; junction bases not matched to a gene: 9. CDR3 protein: CSVIHGGTGDYGYTF. For the CDR3, the DNA is TGCAGCGTTATCCATGGGGGGACAGGGGACTATGGCTACACCTTC. Full variable domain (missing parts from reference TRBV29-1 and TRBJ1-2): SAVISQKPSRDICQRGTSLTIQCQVDSQVTMMFWYRQQPGQSLTLIATANQGSEATYESGFVIDKFPISRPNLTFSTLTVSNMSPEDSSIYLCSVIHGGTGDYGYTFGSGTRLTVV.

Here the CDR3 DNA reads TGCGCCAGCAGCTTCCTTAGCGGGAGAGAGACCCAGTACTTC. It encodes CASSFLSGRETQYF. V is TRBV5-1 and J is TRBJ2-5, with 9 bases identical to TRBD2. CDR1 SGHRS and CDR2 YFSETQ come from the germline V gene. With 2 bases clipped from V and 4 bases from J, the junction kept 3 bases outside the gene matches. The length of the CDR3 is 14 residues. The entire variable domain, with the rest obtained from reference TRBV5-1 and TRBJ2-5, is as follows: KAGVTQTPRYLIKTRGQQVTLSCSPISGHRSVSWYQQTPGQGLQFLFEYFSETQRNKGNFPGRFSGRQFSNSRSEMNVSTLELGDSALYLCASSFLSGRETQYFGPGTRLLVL.

This clone appeared a few times. V is TRBV28 and J is TRBJ1-3, with unresolved D. V was trimmed by 3 bases and J by 1 base, leaving 7 bases between them. The CDR3 runs 14 residues. Germline V lookup: CDR1 MDHEN, CDR2 SYDVKM. CDR3 DNA sequence: TGTGCCAGCAGTTTGGCGGCTTCTGGAAACACCATATATTTT. Translated: CASSLAASGNTIYF.

The chain joins TRBV11-2 to TRBJ2-7; 8 nucleotides agree with TRBD1. The V gene's germline CDR1 is SGHAT and CDR2 FQNNGV. The V and J ends lost 5 bases and 2 bases, in that order; junction bases with no gene match: 2. The CDR3 has 13 residues. CDR3 coding DNA: TGTGCCAGCAGCCGGGGACAGGCCTACGAGCAGTACGTC. Protein product: CASSRGQAYEQYV.

The V call is TRBV5-1, the J call TRBJ1-1; D is possibly TRBD1 (6 bases). Trimming cost V 0 bases and J 1 base, with 10 bases left between them. The length of the CDR3 is 15 residues. Germline CDR1 and CDR2: SGHRS and YFSETQ. The CDR3 here is CASSLDAGANTEAFF. CDR3 nucleotide sequence: TGCGCCAGCAGCTTGGACGCAGGGGCGAACACTGAAGCTTTCTTT.

The rearrangement links TRBV11-2 to TRBJ2-7; the match to TRBD2 covers 13 bases. The CDR3 has 14 residues. Germline V gene data show CDR1 as SGHAT and CDR2 as FQNNGV. Trimming took 5 bases from V and 6 from J; bases not matched to a gene: 4. CDR3 sequence reads: CASSTGTSGTEQYV. For the CDR3, the DNA is TGTGCCAGCAGCACCGGGACTAGCGGGACCGAGCAGTACGTC.

J is TRBJ2-7 and V is TRBV6-5; 8 bases map to TRBD2. Trimming took 8 bases from V and 3 from J; bases not matched to a gene: 6. The CDR3 is 13 residues long. In germline, CDR1 is MNHEY, CDR2 SVGAGI. CDR3 DNA: TGTGCCAGCCGACGGGGGGGCTACTACGAGCAGTACGTC. Translating it yields CASRRGGYYEQYV.

This chain links TRBV7-9 with TRBJ1-1; 7 bases agree with TRBD1. CDR1 and CDR2 (germline): SEHNR, FQNEAQ (reference sequence). V was pared by 5 bases and J by 0 bases, with 9 bases of the junction left unmatched. The CDR3 contains 16 residues. The CDR3 bases are TGTGCCAGCAGCGTAACAGGGGCCCCTTTGAACACTGAAGCTTTCTTT. It yields the protein CASSVTGAPLNTEAFF.

The V gene is TRBV28, the J gene TRBJ2-2, with 7 bases aligning to TRBD1. V gave up 4 bases and J gave up 0 bases; unmatched junction bases: 8. The CDR3 is 17 amino acids. The germline V gene has CDR1 MDHEN and CDR2 SYDVKM. CDR3 loop: CASSSGQSCPNTGELFF. In DNA form, the CDR3 reads TGTGCCAGCAGTTCGGGACAGTCATGCCCGAACACCGGGGAGCTGTTTTTT.

V gene TRBV7-8 combines with J gene TRBJ2-1; the match to TRBD2 covers 8 bases. The CDR3 has 15 residues. With 5 bases clipped from V and 4 bases from J, the junction kept 7 bases outside the gene matches. Germline lookup yields CDR1 SGHVS and CDR2 FQNEAQ. The CDR3, as DNA: TGTGCCAGCAGCGATAGCGGGACTACTTACAATGAGCAGTTCTTC. Translating gives CASSDSGTTYNEQFF.